A single TCR beta chain is shown here with its context. Its specificity is not known. The data were taken from a study of PD-1 blockade in mismatch repair-deficient tumors. TCRdb's copy holds only in-frame clones and misses some; the assay was immunoSEQ multiplex PCR. The table records 75,000 to 85,000 clones, over 70% of them present only once. The TCR-sequenced patients were a few responders to pembrolizumab. Findings and limits, study-wide: Rapid post-treatment expansion, then contraction, generally preceding radiologic response, marked tumor-resident clones.

Germline assignment: CDR1 GTSNPN and CDR2 SVGIG (reference sequence). The CDR3 spans 14 residues. Deletions cut 3 bases from V and 4 bases from J, with 13 bases between. The specimen comprised peripheral blood, sampled 12 weeks after starting pembrolizumab. The chain carries TRBV30 and TRBJ2-1; possible D gene TRBD2, 6 bases. This sequence was found in an adult with mismatch repair-deficient cancer. CDR3 amino acids: CAWRTPGSYNEQFF. The DNA of the CDR3 is TGTGCCTGGAGGACACCCGGGAGTTACAATGAGCAGTTCTTC. Full variable domain (rest looked up from reference TRBV30 and TRBJ2-1): SQTIHQWPATLVQPVGSPLSLECTVEGTSNPNLYWYRQAAGRGLQLLFYSVGIGQISSEVPQNLSASRPQDRQFILSSKKLLLSDSGFYLCAWRTPGSYNEQFFGPGTRLTVL.